These 2 T cell receptor beta chains share one sample of origin, sequenced in a study of cytomegalovirus exposure and HLA in healthy donors. Vbeta (60) and Jbeta (13) primers were used in the PCR. Sequencing used immunoSEQ multiplex PCR; TCRdb keeps in-frame clones, though not all of them. Seen here are about 160,000 clones, 60% to 85% observed once, and the top ten hold roughly 6.4%. Material: PBMCs. The receptors here all came from a woman between 40 and 50 years old in good health and CMV-seropositive.

The chain has TRBV28 and TRBJ1-4, with TRBD1 identical over 7 bases. The V gene's germline CDR1 is MDHEN and CDR2 SYDVKM. Unmatched junction bases numbered 4, after V lost 3 bases and J lost 3 bases. The CDR3 contains 15 residues. In nucleotides, the CDR3 is TGTGCCAGCAGTTTCCAGGGGGGTCCTAATGAAAAACTGTTTTTT. It encodes CASSFQGGPNEKLFF.

This chain links TRBV2 with TRBJ1-1, with 8 nucleotides matching TRBD1. Trimming at V came to 11 bases and at J to 10 bases, leaving 21 bases not matched to a gene. CDR1 and CDR2 (germline): SNHLY, FYNNEI. This CDR3 region has 15 residues. The CDR3 protein is CASTSTDAGGKGAFF. CDR3 bases: TGTGCCTCTACCTCCACAGACGCAGGGGGCAAGGGAGCTTTCTTT.